This T cell receptor beta chain emerged from a study of T cell responses to AZD1222 COVID-19 vaccine. CDR1 is SQVTM and CDR2 is ANQGSEA in the germline V gene. CDR3 length: 16 residues. The V and J ends lost 4 bases and 0 bases, in that order; junction bases with no gene match: 10. Sequencing was performed with immunoSEQ multiplex PCR; in TCRdb, only in-frame clones are kept and a portion is missing. In the table there are 75,000 to 85,000 clones, roughly 90% of which are singletons. The sequence was obtained from an adult who received the AZD1222 COVID-19 vaccine. The starting material was peripheral blood, obtained 28 days after the second AZD1222 dose. This chain links TRBV29-1 with TRBJ2-7; 9 nucleotides match TRBD1. CDR3 residues: CSVGRTGGSSSYEQYF. CDR3 bases: TGCAGCGTTGGTCGTACAGGGGGCTCCAGCTCCTACGAGCAGTACTTC.